Described below is a single T cell receptor beta chain sequence and its context. Antigen specificity is unknown. The record originates from a study of beta chain features in type 1 diabetes. Notes on the study in general: Shortening that was moderate but significant affected the TCRB CDR3s of Type 1 diabetes patients in all four CD4+ subsets.

The entirety of the isolated RNA underwent reverse transcription, so expressed TCRB transcripts were sequenced. Profiling relied on immunoSEQ multiplex PCR, and the TCRdb table lists in-frame clones only, not all of them. The sample holds hundreds of thousands of clones, 11% to 15% seen once. The CDR3 covers 14 residues. Looked up from germline, CDR1 is SGHRS and CDR2 is YFSETQ. Trimming cost V 4 bases and J 3 bases; bases outside gene matches: 4. The sample comprised naive CD4+ T cells from blood. The gene calls are TRBV5-1 and TRBJ1-2, with TRBD1 matching over 9 bases. The TCR was taken from a man younger than 35 with type 1 diabetes. In nucleotides, the CDR3 is TGCGCCAGCAGCGATAGGACAGGGGACTATGGCTACACCTTC. This translates into CASSDRTGDYGYTF.